Described below is a single TCR beta chain sequence and its context. The table lists this clone with a count of one. What antigen it recognizes has not been identified. Base qualities are not provided; no much larger clone lies one nucleotide away. To identify antigen-specific CD4+ T cell clonotypes by their expansion, the ViraFEST assay first stimulated PBMC with viral peptide pools and then applied TCR sequencing. After more than nine days of culture, CD4+ T cells were isolated with the EasySep CD4+ T cell isolation kit. None of the healthy vaccine recipients had a prior SARS-CoV-2 infection, which was confirmed by nucleocapsid antibody tests that came back negative both before and after vaccination. Each well held 1.5 million to 2.5 million PBMC cultured in IMDM containing roughly 4.9% human AB serum, 8.5 to 10 IU/ml IL-2 and gentamicin, along with about 10 ug/ml peptides. On days 3 and 7, half of the culture medium was replaced with fresh IL-2-containing medium. Each peptide stimulation condition was cultured in triplicate wells unless otherwise noted. PBMC were separated from whole blood using Ficoll-Paque Plus gradient centrifugation and were then either cryopreserved at -140C or used fresh. The spike proteins of SARS-CoV-2 and of the common cold coronaviruses HCoV-NL63, HCoV-OC43 and HCoV-229E were spanned by overlapping peptide pools. The QIAamp micro DNA kit was used to extract genomic DNA from the cultured CD4+ T cells.

These data originate in a study of vaccination effects on CD4 cells after COVID-19 (dated by TCRdb to the early 2020s). Some background on the complete study: Each participant received two doses of an mRNA SARS-CoV-2 vaccine, either BNT162b2 or mRNA-1273. A total of 10 COVID-19 convalescent patients and a handful of SARS-CoV-2-naive healthy vaccine recipients were included in the full study. SARS-CoV-2 spike-specific CD4+ TCR repertoires were compared before and after mRNA vaccination in COVID-19 convalescent patients and in infection-naive vaccine recipients. Cultures from other donors in the study were sequenced using the Oncomine TCR Beta short-read assay on an Illumina iSeq 100.

The paper's findings and limits, for the study overall: At late post-vaccination timepoints, both infection-induced and vaccine-induced clones showed marked clonal contraction, consistent with waning T cell responses. The study was limited by a small number of convalescent patients and lacked early post-infection timepoints. Among healthy vaccine recipients, nearly all vaccine-induced clones were SARS-CoV-2 mono-reactive, and only 1 of 255 was cross-reactive with common cold coronaviruses.

Ends trimmed: V by 2 bases, J by 10 bases; bases unmatched to a gene: 5. CDR1 and CDR2 are drawn from the germline V gene: MRHNA, SNTAGT. The CDR3 spans 15 residues, from the cysteine through the phenylalanine. The sequence is cut down to CDR3 DNA, 45 bases in frame from base 1. To prepare the library, the immunoSEQ multiplex PCR assay was applied. DNA from the cultured, isolated CD4+ T cells was subjected to TCR beta CDR3 sequencing. Under the source paper's analysis protocol: Non-productive TCR sequences were removed, reads were trimmed to the CDR3 region, and CDR3s of at least 7 amino acids were retained. The MANAFEST web app was used to identify antigen-specific clonotypes by comparing expansion in peptide wells with expansion in reference cultures. Positive clones required FDR<0.05 expansion versus reference and all other wells, odds ratio above 5, and frequency above 0.1% in two replicate wells. Cross-reactive clonotypes were defined as significantly expanded in SARS-CoV-2 spike wells and in at least one common cold coronavirus spike condition. CDR3 similarity was assessed by Levenshtein distance with the stringdist R package, and unrooted trees were built with ape in R 3.6.1. The table comes from immuneACCESS by way of TCRdb, which keeps in-frame sequences with V and J called. Part of the clones is missing from these tables; in studies checked, under half for an unresolved V gene and the rest for unknown reasons. The D gene and trimming were derived from the DNA, and the V and J assignments and clone size from that table. A total of about 79,000 clones appear in this sample, 60% to 80% of them only once. Jointly, the top ten make up approximately 2% of the sample.

The V and J genes are TRBV6-4 and TRBJ2-1; 13 middle bases align to TRBD2. This TCR came from a human donor who received a COVID-19 vaccine. The sequencing used CD4+ T cells from PBMCs cultured with HCoV-229E spike peptides, collected before COVID-19 vaccination. What this sample's cell subset or site label stands for: HCoV-229E spike overlapping peptide pool stimulation. This receptor carries the CDR3 CASSDIGLAGVEQFF. The nucleotide sequence is TGTGCCAGCAGTGACATCGGACTAGCGGGGGTGGAGCAGTTCTTC.